This record concerns one TCR beta chain sequence. Antigen unknown. Germline V gene sequence: CDR1 SEHNR, CDR2 FQNEAQ (reference sequence). The CDR3 spans 14 residues. V was cut by 4 bases and J by 6 bases, with 16 bases left in between. These data belong to a study of vaccination and CD4 T cells after COVID-19. Treatment specified: approximately 9-day PBMC culture with coronavirus spike peptide pools or control peptides (ViraFEST assay). Cultured CD4+ T cells had their DNA profiled by the Oncomine TCR Beta short-read assay. MiXCR, run by TCRdb on the PCR reads, gives a single entry per CDR3 protein. The profile shows just over 15,000 distinct CDR3 sequences, about 69% of them singletons.

The sequencing sample was made of CD4+ T cells from blood, cultured in vitro. The TCR comes from a human donor who had recovered from COVID-19. V and J are TRBV7-9 and TRBJ2-7, with TRBD1 as a possible D gene (6 bases). DNA of the CDR3: TGTGCCAGCAGCTATGTGGACAGCCTATTCGAGCAGTACTTC. Amino acids: CASSYVDSLFEQYF.